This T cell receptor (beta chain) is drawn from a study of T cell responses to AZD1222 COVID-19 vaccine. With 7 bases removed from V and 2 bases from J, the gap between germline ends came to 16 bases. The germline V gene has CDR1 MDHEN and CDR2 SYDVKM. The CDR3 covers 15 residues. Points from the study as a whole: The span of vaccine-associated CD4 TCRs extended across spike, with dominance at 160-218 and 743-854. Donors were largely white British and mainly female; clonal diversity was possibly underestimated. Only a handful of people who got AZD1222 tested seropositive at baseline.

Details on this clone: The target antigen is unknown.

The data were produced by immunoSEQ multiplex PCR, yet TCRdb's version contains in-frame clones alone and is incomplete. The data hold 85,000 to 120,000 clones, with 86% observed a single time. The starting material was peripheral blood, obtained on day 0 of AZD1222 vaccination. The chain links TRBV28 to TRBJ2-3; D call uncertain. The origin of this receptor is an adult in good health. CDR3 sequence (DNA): TGTGCCAGCACCTCGATGATGACCTTCACAGATACGCAGTATTTT. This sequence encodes CASTSMMTFTDTQYF.